This TCR beta chain emerged from a study of blood T cell repertoires in COVID-19. The CDR3 has 12 amino acids. Original handling: Amplified reference gene primers provided the basis for estimating nucleated cell counts. The repertoire was sequenced with immunoSEQ multiplex PCR; TCRdb's copy has only in-frame clones and lacks some. V, J and clone size reflect that table, while D and trimming were determined from the DNA. Among about 190,000 clones listed, roughly 73% were seen once. The chain joins TRBV21-1 to TRBJ2-3; the table assigns TRBD2, which was not confirmed against the DNA. TRBV21-1 corresponds to a pseudogene. This TCR came from a woman aged 80 or over with active or convalescent COVID-19. Sequencing was done on a sample of peripheral blood. CDR3 region: CASSNPADTQYF. CDR3 coding DNA: TGTGCCAGCAGCAACCCTGCAGATACGCAGTATTTT.